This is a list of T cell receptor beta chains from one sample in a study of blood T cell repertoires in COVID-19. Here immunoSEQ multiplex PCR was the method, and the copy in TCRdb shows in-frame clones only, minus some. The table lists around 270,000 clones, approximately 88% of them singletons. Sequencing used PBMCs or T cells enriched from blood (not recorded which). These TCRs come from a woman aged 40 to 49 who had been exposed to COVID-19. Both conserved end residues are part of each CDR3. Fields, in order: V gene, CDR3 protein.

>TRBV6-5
CASSYRGNSPLHF
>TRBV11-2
CASSLEGWRRNTEAFF
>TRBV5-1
CASSLELQTGVNTEAFF
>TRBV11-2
CASSLEYYRGPTEAFF
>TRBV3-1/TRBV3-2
CASSQAAGKNYEQYF
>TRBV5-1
CASSPGYLNTEAFF
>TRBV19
CASTGTPGTGELFF
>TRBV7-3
CASSLTAGGPPDTQYF
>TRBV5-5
CASSFGTVNSPLHF
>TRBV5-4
CASSPGQGDEQYF
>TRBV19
CASSPGTSGSSRGEQFF
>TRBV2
CASSVAQAKNEKLFF